This T cell receptor (beta chain) was retrieved from a study of T cells after posttransplantation cyclophosphamide. The study, taken as a whole, reports: Skin or GI-infiltrating T cells shared few TRB sequences with blood. After PTCy, TRB diversity resembled that of CNI/methotrexate controls.

The table came from immunoSEQ multiplex PCR; TCRdb's copy has only in-frame clones and leaves some out. Here the sample spans tens of thousands of clones, 85% to 90% being singletons. A word on this clone: As yet, its antigen is unknown.

The CDR3 is made up of 12 amino acids. Trimming removed 8 bases from V and 5 bases from J, with 13 bases in between. CDR1 MDHEN and CDR2 SYDVKM come from the germline V gene. Material for sequencing was PBMCs. This chain uses TRBV28 with TRBJ2-7; tentative D call: TRBD2 (6 bases). This receptor was obtained from a man aged 25 to 45 with a blood cancer, CMV-positive, and with a related stem cell donor. The CDR3 sequence is CASGGGVDEQYF. The DNA for the CDR3 is TGTGCCAGCGGCGGAGGGGTAGACGAGCAGTACTTC. The complete variable domain, with remaining parts taken from reference TRBV28 and TRBJ2-7, reads DVKVTQSSRYLVKRTGEKVFLECVQDMDHENMFWYRQDPGLGLRLIYFSYDVKMKEKGDIPEGYSVSREKKERFSLILESASTNQTSMYLCASGGGVDEQYFGPGTRLTVT.